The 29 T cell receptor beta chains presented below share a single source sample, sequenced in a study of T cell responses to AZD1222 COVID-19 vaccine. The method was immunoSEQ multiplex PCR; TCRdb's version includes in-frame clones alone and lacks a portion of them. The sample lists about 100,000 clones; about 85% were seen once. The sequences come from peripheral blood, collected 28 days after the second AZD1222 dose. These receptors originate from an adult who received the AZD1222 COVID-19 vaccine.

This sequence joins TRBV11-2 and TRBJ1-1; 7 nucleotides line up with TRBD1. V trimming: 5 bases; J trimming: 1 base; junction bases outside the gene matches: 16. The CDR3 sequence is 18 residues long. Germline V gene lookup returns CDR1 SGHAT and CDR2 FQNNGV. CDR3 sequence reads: CASSLWPAPGTANTEAFF. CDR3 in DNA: TGTGCCAGCAGCCTCTGGCCCGCTCCCGGGACAGCGAACACTGAAGCTTTCTTT.

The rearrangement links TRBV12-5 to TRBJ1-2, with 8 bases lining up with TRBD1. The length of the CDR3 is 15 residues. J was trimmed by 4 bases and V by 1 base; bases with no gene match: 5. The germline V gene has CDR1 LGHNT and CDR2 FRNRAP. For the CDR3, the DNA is TGTGCTAGTGGTTTGGGGACAGGGCTTACCTATGGCTACACCTTC. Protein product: CASGLGTGLTYGYTF. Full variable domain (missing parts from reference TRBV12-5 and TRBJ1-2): DARVTQTPRHKVTEMGQEVTMRCQPILGHNTVFWYRQTMMQGLELLAYFRNRAPLDDSGMPKDRFSAEMPDATLATLKIQPSEPRDSAVYFCASGLGTGLTYGYTFGSGTRLTVV.

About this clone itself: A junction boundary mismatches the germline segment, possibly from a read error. The CDR3 DNA is TGTGCTAGCAGCCCCCTGACAGGGGGAACTGAAGCTTTCTTT. Amino acids: CASSPLTGGTEAFF. V gene TRBV7-7 combines with J gene TRBJ1-1; 9 bases are shared with TRBD1. The CDR3 covers 14 residues. Germline V lookup: CDR1 SSHAT, CDR2 FNYEAQ (reference sequence).

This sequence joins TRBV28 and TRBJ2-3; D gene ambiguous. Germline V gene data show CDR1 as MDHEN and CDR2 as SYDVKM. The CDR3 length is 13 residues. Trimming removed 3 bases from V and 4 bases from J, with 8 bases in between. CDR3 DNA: TGTGCCAGCAGTTTGGTGGGTCCAGATACGCAGTATTTT. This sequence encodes CASSLVGPDTQYF.

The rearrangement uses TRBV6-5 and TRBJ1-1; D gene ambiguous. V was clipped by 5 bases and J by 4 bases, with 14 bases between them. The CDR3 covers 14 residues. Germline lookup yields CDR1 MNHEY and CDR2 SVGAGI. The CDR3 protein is CASSPPGVSTEAFF. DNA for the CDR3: TGTGCCAGCAGTCCGCCTGGGGTAAGCACTGAAGCTTTCTTT.

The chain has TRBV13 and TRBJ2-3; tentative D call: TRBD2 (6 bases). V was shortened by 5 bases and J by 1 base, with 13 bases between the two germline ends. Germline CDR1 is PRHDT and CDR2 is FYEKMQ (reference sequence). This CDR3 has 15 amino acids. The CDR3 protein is CASSPRDWGTDTQYF. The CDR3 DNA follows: TGTGCCAGCAGCCCTCGGGACTGGGGCACAGATACGCAGTATTTT.

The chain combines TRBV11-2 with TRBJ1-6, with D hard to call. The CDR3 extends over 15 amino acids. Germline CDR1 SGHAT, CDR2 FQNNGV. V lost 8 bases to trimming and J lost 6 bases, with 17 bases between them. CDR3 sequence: CASGLIRRGNSPLHF. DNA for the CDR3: TGTGCCAGCGGTTTAATTAGGAGAGGTAATTCACCCCTCCACTTT.

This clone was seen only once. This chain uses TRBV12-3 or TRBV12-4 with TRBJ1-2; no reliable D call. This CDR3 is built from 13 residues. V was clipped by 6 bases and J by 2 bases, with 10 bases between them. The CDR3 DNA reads TGTGCCAGCAGCTATACAGCAAACTATGGCTACACCTTC. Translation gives CASSYTANYGYTF.

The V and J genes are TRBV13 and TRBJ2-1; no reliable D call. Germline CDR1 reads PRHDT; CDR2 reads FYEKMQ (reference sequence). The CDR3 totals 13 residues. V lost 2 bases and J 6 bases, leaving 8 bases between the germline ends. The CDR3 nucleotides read TGTGCCAGCAGCTTACTTAGAGGCAATGAGCAGTTCTTC. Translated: CASSLLRGNEQFF.

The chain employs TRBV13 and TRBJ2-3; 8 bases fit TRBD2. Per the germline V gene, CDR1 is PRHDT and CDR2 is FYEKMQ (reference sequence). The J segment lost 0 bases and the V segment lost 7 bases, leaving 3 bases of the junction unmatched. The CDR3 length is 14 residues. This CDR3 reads CASKAGGSTDTQYF. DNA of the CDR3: TGTGCCAGCAAGGCGGGGGGTAGCACAGATACGCAGTATTTT.

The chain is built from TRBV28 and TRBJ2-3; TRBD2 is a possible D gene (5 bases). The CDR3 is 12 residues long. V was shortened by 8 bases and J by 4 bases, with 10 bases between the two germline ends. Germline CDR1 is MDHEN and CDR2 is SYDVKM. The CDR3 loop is CASVGGPDTQYF. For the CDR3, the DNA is TGTGCCAGCGTCGGAGGCCCAGATACGCAGTATTTT.

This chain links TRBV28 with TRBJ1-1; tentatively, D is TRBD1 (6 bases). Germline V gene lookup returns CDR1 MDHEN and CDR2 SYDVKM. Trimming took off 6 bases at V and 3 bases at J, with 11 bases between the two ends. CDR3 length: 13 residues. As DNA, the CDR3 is TGTGCCAGCAGGGGGGGGCGTGACACTGAAGCTTTCTTT. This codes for CASRGGRDTEAFF.

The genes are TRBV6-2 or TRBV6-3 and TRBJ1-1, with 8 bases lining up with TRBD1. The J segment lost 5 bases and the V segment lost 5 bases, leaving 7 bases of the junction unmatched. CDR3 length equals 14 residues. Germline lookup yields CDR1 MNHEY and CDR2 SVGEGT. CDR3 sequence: CASSLQGARTEAFF. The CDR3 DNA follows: TGTGCCAGCAGTCTCCAGGGGGCGAGGACTGAAGCTTTCTTT.

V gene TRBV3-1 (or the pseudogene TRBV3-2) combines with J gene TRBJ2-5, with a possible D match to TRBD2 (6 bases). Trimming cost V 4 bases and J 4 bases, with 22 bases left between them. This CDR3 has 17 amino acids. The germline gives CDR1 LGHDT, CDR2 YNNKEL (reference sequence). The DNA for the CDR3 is TGTGCCAGCAGCCCAGGGCCGGGCAGGGAGGTCCGAGAGACCCAGTACTTC. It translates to CASSPGPGREVRETQYF.

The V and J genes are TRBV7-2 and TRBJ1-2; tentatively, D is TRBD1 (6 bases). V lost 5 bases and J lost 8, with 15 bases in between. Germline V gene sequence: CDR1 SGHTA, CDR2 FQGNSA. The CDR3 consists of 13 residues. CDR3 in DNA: TGTGCCAGCAGCCCCCAGGGGAGTTACGGCTACACCTTC. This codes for CASSPQGSYGYTF.

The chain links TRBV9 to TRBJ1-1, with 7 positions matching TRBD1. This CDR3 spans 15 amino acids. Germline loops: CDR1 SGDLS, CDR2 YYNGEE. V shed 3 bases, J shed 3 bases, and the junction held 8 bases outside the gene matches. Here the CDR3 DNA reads TGTGCCAGCAGCGCAGGGGGGAGACCTTACACTGAAGCTTTCTTT. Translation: CASSAGGRPYTEAFF. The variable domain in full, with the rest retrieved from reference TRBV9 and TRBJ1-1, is DSGVTQTPKHLITATGQRVTLRCSPRSGDLSVYWYQQSLDQGLQFLIQYYNGEERAKGNILERFSAQQFPDLHSELNLSSLELGDSALYFCASSAGGRPYTEAFFGQGTRLTVV.

The CDR3, as DNA: TGTGCCACCAGTGATTCCGGACTCTCGAACACCGGGGAGCTGTTTTTT. It is translated as CATSDSGLSNTGELFF. The chain links TRBV24-1 to TRBJ2-2; TRBD2 might be the D (5 bases). The CDR3 runs 16 residues. Germline V lookup: CDR1 KGHDR, CDR2 SFDVKD. The V end was cut by 2 bases, the J end by 0 bases, with 9 bases between.

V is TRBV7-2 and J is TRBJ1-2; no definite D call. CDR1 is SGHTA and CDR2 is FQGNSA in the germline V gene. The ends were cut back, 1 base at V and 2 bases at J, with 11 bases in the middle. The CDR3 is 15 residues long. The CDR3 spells CASSLEDGRNYGYTF. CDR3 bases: TGTGCCAGCAGCTTAGAGGACGGCCGAAACTATGGCTACACCTTC.

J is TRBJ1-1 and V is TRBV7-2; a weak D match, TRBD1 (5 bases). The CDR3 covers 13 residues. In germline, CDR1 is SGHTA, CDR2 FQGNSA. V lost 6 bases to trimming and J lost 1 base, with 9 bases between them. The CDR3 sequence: CASRPGQNTEAFF. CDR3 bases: TGTGCCAGCAGGCCTGGACAGAACACTGAAGCTTTCTTT.

CDR3 residues: CASSTQQGYGYTF. CDR3 nucleotides: TGTGCCAGTAGTACCCAGCAGGGCTATGGCTACACCTTC. The rearrangement uses TRBV19 and TRBJ1-2; the D gene is possibly TRBD1 (5 bases). V lost 4 bases and J 4 bases, leaving 10 bases between the germline ends. This CDR3 spans 13 amino acids. Germline V gene lookup returns CDR1 LNHDA and CDR2 SQIVND (reference sequence).

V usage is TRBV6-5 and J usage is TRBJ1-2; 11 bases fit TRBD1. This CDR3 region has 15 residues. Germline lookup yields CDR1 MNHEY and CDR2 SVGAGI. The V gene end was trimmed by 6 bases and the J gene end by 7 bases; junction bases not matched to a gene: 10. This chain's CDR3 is CASSSAGQGASGYTF. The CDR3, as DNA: TGTGCCAGCAGCTCAGCCGGACAGGGGGCTAGTGGCTACACCTTC.

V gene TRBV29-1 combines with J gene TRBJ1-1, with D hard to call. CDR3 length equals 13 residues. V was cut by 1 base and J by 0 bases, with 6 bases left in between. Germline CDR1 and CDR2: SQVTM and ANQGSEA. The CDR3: CSVEGLMNTEAFF. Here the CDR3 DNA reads TGCAGCGTTGAAGGGCTGATGAACACTGAAGCTTTCTTT.

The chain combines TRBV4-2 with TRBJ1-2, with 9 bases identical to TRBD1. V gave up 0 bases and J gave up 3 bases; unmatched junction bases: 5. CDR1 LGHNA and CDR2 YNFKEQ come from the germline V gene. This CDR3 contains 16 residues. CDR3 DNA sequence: TGTGCCAGCAGCCAAGATATAAGACAGGGGGACTATGGCTACACCTTC. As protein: CASSQDIRQGDYGYTF.

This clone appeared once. The CDR3 spells CASSKGGLSSTDTQYF. CDR3 DNA: TGTGCCAGCAGCAAAGGGGGACTTTCTAGCACAGATACGCAGTATTTT. The rearrangement joins TRBV21-1 to TRBJ2-3; the table assigns TRBD2, which was not confirmed against the DNA. TRBV21-1 is given as a pseudogene. The CDR3 loop spans 16 amino acids.

The CDR3 nucleotides are TGTGCCAGCAGTGGGACTAGCGGGGGCAGGGGAGATACGCAGTATTTT. This encodes CASSGTSGGRGDTQYF. The chain couples TRBV6-1 to TRBJ2-3; 13 bases align to TRBD2. V trimming: 4 bases; J trimming: 5 bases; junction bases outside the gene matches: 6. Germline-derived CDR1 and CDR2 are MNHNS and SASEGT. The CDR3 has 16 residues.

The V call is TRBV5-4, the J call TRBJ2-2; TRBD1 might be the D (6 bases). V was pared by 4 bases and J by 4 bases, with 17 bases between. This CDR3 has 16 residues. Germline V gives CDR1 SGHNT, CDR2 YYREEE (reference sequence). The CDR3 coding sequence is TGTGCCAGCAGCCGACGGGACAACCCCGGCACCGGGGAGCTGTTTTTT. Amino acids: CASSRRDNPGTGELFF.

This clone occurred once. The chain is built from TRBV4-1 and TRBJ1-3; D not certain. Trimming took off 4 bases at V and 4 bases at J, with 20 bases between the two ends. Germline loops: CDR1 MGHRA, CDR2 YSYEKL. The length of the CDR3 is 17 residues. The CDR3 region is CASSRIPTQPAGNTIYF. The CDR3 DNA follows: TGCGCCAGCAGCCGAATCCCGACTCAGCCGGCCGGAAACACCATATATTTT.

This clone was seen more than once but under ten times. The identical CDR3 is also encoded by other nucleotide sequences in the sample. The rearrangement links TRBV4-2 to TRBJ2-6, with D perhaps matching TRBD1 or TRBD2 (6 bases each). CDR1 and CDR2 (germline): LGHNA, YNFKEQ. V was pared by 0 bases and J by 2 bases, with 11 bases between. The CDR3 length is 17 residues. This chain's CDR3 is CASSQDYGGAGANVLTF. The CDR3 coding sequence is TGTGCCAGCAGCCAAGATTACGGGGGCGCTGGGGCCAACGTCCTGACTTTC.

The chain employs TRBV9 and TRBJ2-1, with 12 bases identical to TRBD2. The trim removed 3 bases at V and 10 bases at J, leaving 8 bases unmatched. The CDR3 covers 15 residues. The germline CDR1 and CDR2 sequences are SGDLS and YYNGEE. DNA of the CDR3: TGTGCCAGCAGCGGAACTAGCGGGGGGTCCTCGGAGCAGTTCTTC. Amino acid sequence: CASSGTSGGSSEQFF. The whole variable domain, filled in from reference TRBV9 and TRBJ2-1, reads DSGVTQTPKHLITATGQRVTLRCSPRSGDLSVYWYQQSLDQGLQFLIQYYNGEERAKGNILERFSAQQFPDLHSELNLSSLELGDSALYFCASSGTSGGSSEQFFGPGTRLTVL.